Described below is a single T cell receptor (beta chain) sequence and its context. Looked up from germline, CDR1 is LNHNV and CDR2 is YYDKDF (reference sequence). V was clipped by 3 bases and J by 2 bases; unmatched bases: 4. The CDR3 runs 15 residues. These data belong to a study of CD8+ T cells in alopecia areata. Treatment denoted: oral pan-JAK inhibitor, 5-10 mg twice daily. RNA extraction and reverse transcription yielded cDNA as sequencing template. Clones were read by immunoSEQ multiplex PCR, and TCRdb kept only the in-frame ones, dropping some. This sample has around 190,000 clones; about three fifths occur once, and the top ten carry 1%.

The receptor comes from a human donor with alopecia areata. Sample: CD4+ T cells sorted from blood, taken at week 24, from a patient treated with tofacitinib. The V call is TRBV15, the J call TRBJ1-2; 9 nucleotides line up with TRBD1. The DNA of the CDR3 is TGTGCCACCAGCAGGCCGGGACAGGGAAACTATGGCTACACCTTC. Protein product: CATSRPGQGNYGYTF.